The clone carrying this T cell receptor (beta chain) came up once. Its antigen is still unknown. Primers: 60 Vbeta forward and 13 Jbeta reverse. Sequencing was performed with immunoSEQ multiplex PCR; in TCRdb, only in-frame clones are kept and a portion is missing. This table has 200,000 to 250,000 clones, around 81% appearing once. Germline V CDR1 and CDR2: SGHRS, YFSETQ. The CDR3 consists of 17 residues. The ends were cut back, 0 bases at V and 0 bases at J, with 10 bases in the middle. This specimen belongs to a study of cytomegalovirus exposure and HLA in healthy donors. Whole-study results and caveats: Fewer N-insertions than the approximately 610-donor mean were reportedly shown by an Asian-associated ancestry cluster in a later analysis. The productive fraction for most TCR beta V segments was about 90% or about 30% in an earlier analysis.

Sequencing input: PBMCs. This chain links TRBV5-1 with TRBJ2-6, with D unresolved. The clonotype comes from a woman aged 55-69 years in good health and CMV-seropositive. CDR3 sequence (DNA): TGCGCCAGCAGCTTGGAGTCCGGTACCTCTGGGGCCAACGTCCTGACTTTC. This encodes CASSLESGTSGANVLTF.